This TCR beta chain was recorded in a study of memory CD8 T cells in hepatitis C reinfection. General study results and limits: With 4 to 6 donors, public clonotype conclusions could not be definitive.

Described time point: pre-reinfection, 55 to 20 weeks before reinfection detection. TCR sequencing was done directly ex vivo on sorted cells, without expansion in vitro. People who inject drugs from Montreal's HEPCO study were the donors. At all three reinfection time points, viable CD3+ CD8+ CD45RO- cells from a couple of donors served as controls. The CDR3 contains 20 residues. After removal of 0 bases from V and 1 base from J, the junction contained 13 bases not matched to a gene. Here immunoSEQ multiplex PCR was the method, and the copy in TCRdb shows in-frame clones only, minus some. The sample carries 45,000 to 65,000 clones, nearly 90% recorded once. This clone was seen just once. Antigen specificity is unknown.

Sequencing was carried out using naive CD8+ T cells sorted from blood. This chain links TRBV23-1 with TRBJ1-5; 9 nucleotides align to TRBD1. TRBV23-1 is filed as an ORF, its function uncertain. The source is a young man with hepatitis C virus infection. The CDR3 sequence: CASSQSQGAARLFSNQPQHF. CDR3 sequence (DNA): TGCGCCAGCAGTCAATCACAGGGGGCCGCTCGCTTATTCAGCAATCAGCCCCAGCATTTT.